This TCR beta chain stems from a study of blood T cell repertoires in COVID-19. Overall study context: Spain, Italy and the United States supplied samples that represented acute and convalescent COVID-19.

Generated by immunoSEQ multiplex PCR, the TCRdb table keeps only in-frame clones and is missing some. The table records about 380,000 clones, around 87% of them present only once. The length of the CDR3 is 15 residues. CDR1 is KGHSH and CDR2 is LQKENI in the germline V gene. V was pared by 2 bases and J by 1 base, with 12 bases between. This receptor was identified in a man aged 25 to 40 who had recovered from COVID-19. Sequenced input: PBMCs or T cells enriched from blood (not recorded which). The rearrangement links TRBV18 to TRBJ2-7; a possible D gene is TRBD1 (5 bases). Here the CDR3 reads CASSPGAESSYEQYF. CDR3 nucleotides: TGTGCCAGCTCACCAGGGGCAGAAAGTTCCTACGAGCAGTACTTC.